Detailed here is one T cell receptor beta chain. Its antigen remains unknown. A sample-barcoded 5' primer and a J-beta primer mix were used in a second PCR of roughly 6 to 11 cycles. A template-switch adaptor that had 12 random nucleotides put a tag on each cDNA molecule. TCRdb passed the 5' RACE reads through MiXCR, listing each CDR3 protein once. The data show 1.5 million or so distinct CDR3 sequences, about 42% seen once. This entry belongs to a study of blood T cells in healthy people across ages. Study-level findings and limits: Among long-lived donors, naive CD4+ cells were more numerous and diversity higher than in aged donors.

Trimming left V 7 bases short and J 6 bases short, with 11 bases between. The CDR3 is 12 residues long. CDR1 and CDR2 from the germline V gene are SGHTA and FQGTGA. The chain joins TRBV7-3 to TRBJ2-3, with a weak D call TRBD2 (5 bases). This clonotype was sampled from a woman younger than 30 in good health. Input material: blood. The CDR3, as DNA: TGTGCCAGCAACTCGGGGTCGGATACGCAGTATTTT. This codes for CASNSGSDTQYF.